The rows below give T cell receptor beta chains drawn from one sample of a study of CD8 T cells in ankylosing spondylitis. Each CDR3 protein is one row after TCRdb ran MiXCR on the 5' RACE reads. The data hold a few hundred thousand distinct CDR3 sequences, with 11% observed a single time. Material for sequencing was blood, either unsorted or a sorted T cell fraction (not recorded which). The receptors were gathered from a female donor with ankylosing spondylitis or in good health (not recorded which). The CDR3 runs from the conserved cysteine through the conserved F or W. D genes are given only for firm matches. Not every row has a clone size; where given, it reads once, few, many or a size class.

CDR3 length	D gene	J gene	V gene	clone size	CDR3 protein	CDR3 DNA
18	NA	TRBJ1-6	TRBV7-8	few	CASSSQGDRSSYNSPLHF	TGTGCCAGCAGCTCTCAGGGCGACCGGAGCTCCTATAATTCACCCCTCCACTTT
17	TRBD2	TRBJ2-5	TRBV25-1	few	CASSVLGGTGMRETQYF	TGTGCCAGCAGTGTTTTGGGGGGGACGGGTATGCGGGAGACCCAGTACTTC
14	NA	TRBJ2-2	TRBV28	many	CASRPEGNTGELFF	TGTGCCAGCAGGCCGGAGGGTAACACCGGGGAGCTGTTTTTT
13	NA	TRBJ1-6	TRBV30	many	CAWRSGLDSPLHF	TGTGCCTGGAGAAGTGGACTAGACTCACCCCTCCACTTT
12	NA	TRBJ2-5	TRBV12-3/TRBV12-4	many	CASSLRRKTQYF	TGTGCCAGCAGCCTGAGGAGAAAGACCCAGTACTTC
13	NA	TRBJ1-5	TRBV15	many	CATSPQEYQPQHF	TGTGCCACCAGCCCTCAGGAATATCAGCCCCAGCATTTT
15	NA	TRBJ2-3	TRBV28	few	CASITRGVGTDTQYF	TGTGCCAGCATCACTCGAGGGGTGGGCACAGATACGCAGTATTTT
16	NA	TRBJ2-1	TRBV5-1	many	CASSLAGRVGYNEQFF	TGCGCCAGCAGCTTGGCCGGCAGGGTGGGCTACAATGAGCAGTTCTTC
15	NA	TRBJ1-6	TRBV7-2	many	CASSLALGNSSPLHF	TGTGCCAGCAGCTTAGCTCTGGGTAACTCTTCACCCCTCCACTTT
16	NA	TRBJ2-2	TRBV6-1	few	CASSDGGGANTGELFF	TGTGCCAGCAGTGATGGGGGCGGGGCGAACACCGGGGAGCTGTTTTTT
17	NA	TRBJ2-7	TRBV21-1	few	CASSKKGTGTPSDEQYF	TGTGCCAGCAGCAAAAAAGGTACCGGGACTCCTTCCGACGAGCAGTACTTC
13	TRBD1	TRBJ2-7	TRBV20-1	many	CSAIGQGTYEQYF	TGCAGTGCTATCGGACAGGGCACCTACGAGCAGTACTTC
16	NA	TRBJ2-2	TRBV27	many	CASSDGLNRDTGELFF	TGTGCCAGCAGCGATGGCCTAAATCGGGACACCGGGGAGCTGTTTTTT
12	NA	TRBJ1-2	TRBV28	many	CASSYSNYGYTF	TGTGCCAGCAGTTACAGCAACTATGGCTACACCTTC
13	NA	TRBJ2-1	TRBV15	few	CATRRADYNEQFF	TGTGCCACCCGGCGGGCCGACTACAATGAGCAGTTCTTC
18	TRBD2	TRBJ2-1	TRBV29-1	many	CSVDNPSSTSGRGNEQFF	TGCAGCGTTGACAACCCTTCCTCAACTAGCGGGAGAGGGAATGAGCAGTTCTTC
17	TRBD2	TRBJ2-1	TRBV7-2	few	CASSRTSGGAGSHEQFF	TGTGCCAGCAGCCGGACTAGCGGGGGGGCCGGATCACATGAGCAGTTCTTC
14	NA	TRBJ1-1	TRBV4-1	many	CASSQGGLNTEAFF	TGCGCCAGCAGCCAAGGGGGGTTGAACACTGAAGCTTTCTTT
13	NA	TRBJ1-1	TRBV20-1	few	CSAPGTSNTEAFF	TGCAGTGCTCCCGGGACTTCGAACACTGAAGCTTTCTTT
12	NA	TRBJ2-3	TRBV19	NA	CASSGNTDTQYF	TGTGCCAGTAGTGGCAACACAGATACGCAGTATTTT
14	TRBD2	TRBJ2-1	TRBV20-1	many	CSARVLAGYNEQFF	TGCAGTGCTAGGGTCCTAGCGGGGTACAATGAGCAGTTCTTC
13	NA	TRBJ1-1	TRBV15	many	CATSPTRNTEAFF	TGTGCCACCAGCCCAACAAGAAACACTGAAGCTTTCTTT
14	TRBD2	TRBJ2-7	TRBV20-1	few	CSAQAGGPNDEQYF	TGCAGTGCTCAAGCGGGAGGGCCCAATGACGAGCAGTACTTC
16	NA	TRBJ1-2	TRBV12-3/TRBV12-4	many	CASSGPRPDSGYGYTF	TGTGCCAGCAGTGGACCTCGCCCTGACAGCGGCTATGGCTACACCTTC
20	NA	TRBJ2-6	TRBV20-1	NA	CSAREGRGYSSDSGANVLTF	TGCAGTGCTAGAGAAGGTCGTGGTTACAGCTCTGACTCTGGGGCCAACGTCCTGACTTTC
16	NA	TRBJ2-2	TRBV20-1	NA	CCARVPGKAYTGELFF	TGCTGTGCTAGAGTTCCAGGGAAAGCCTACACCGGGGAGCTGTTTTTT
15	NA	TRBJ1-1	TRBV12-3/TRBV12-4	few	CASSLGGGGDTEAFF	TGTGCCAGCAGTTTAGGGGGGGGAGGGGACACTGAAGCTTTCTTT
14	NA	TRBJ1-2	TRBV3-1	many	CASSQDGVGYGYTF	TGTGCCAGCAGCCAAGATGGGGTTGGCTATGGCTACACCTTC
14	NA	TRBJ1-1	TRBV5-5	many	CASSPRLSRTEAFF	TGTGCCAGCAGCCCGAGACTAAGCCGTACTGAAGCTTTCTTT
15	TRBD2	TRBJ2-1	TRBV7-2	many	CASSRTSGSPNEQFF	TGTGCCAGCAGCCGTACTAGCGGGAGTCCCAATGAGCAGTTCTTC
14	TRBD1	TRBJ2-5	TRBV5-1	many	CASSQQGAWETQYF	TGCGCCAGCTCTCAACAGGGGGCCTGGGAGACCCAGTACTTC
14	NA	TRBJ1-6	TRBV5-1	many	CASSNAGFDSPLHF	TGCGCCAGCAGCAACGCTGGGTTTGATTCACCCCTCCACTTT
14	TRBD1	TRBJ1-1	TRBV6-4	NA	CASRHRDREGEAFF	TGTGCCAGCCGACACCGGGACAGGGAGGGCGAAGCTTTCTTT
12	NA	TRBJ2-4	TRBV12-3/TRBV12-4	many	CASSRLLGIQYF	TGTGCCAGCAGTCGACTACTAGGCATTCAGTACTTC
14	NA	TRBJ2-1	TRBV5-1	few	CASSLGLAWNEQFF	TGCGCCAGCAGCTTGGGTCTAGCGTGGAATGAGCAGTTCTTC